The 18 T cell receptor beta chains presented below share a single source sample, sequenced in a study of blood T cells in healthy people across ages. A second roughly 6 to 11 cycle PCR used barcoded and J-beta primers. TCRdb ran MiXCR on the 5' RACE reads and lists one entry per CDR3 protein. Of 1.5 million to 2 million distinct CDR3 sequences listed, about 50% are singletons. Sequenced material: blood. These receptors all stem from a woman aged 40 to 50 in good health.

The chain has TRBV5-1 and TRBJ2-5, with 10 bases that match TRBD1. Germline CDR1 and CDR2: SGHRS and YFSETQ. J lost 11 bases, V lost 7 bases, and 20 bases had no gene match. The CDR3 loop spans 16 amino acids. In DNA, the CDR3 is TGCGCCAGCGGCTCCGTCGGGACAGGGGTTTACAATGAGCAGTACTTC. It is translated as CASGSVGTGVYNEQYF.

V and J are TRBV20-1 and TRBJ2-1; 8 nucleotides line up with TRBD1. V gave up 7 bases and J gave up 4 bases; unmatched junction bases: 12. This CDR3 spans 15 amino acids. Germline assignment: CDR1 DFQATT and CDR2 SNEGSKA (reference sequence). CDR3: CSVTYGTGLYNEQFF. In DNA form, the CDR3 reads TGCAGTGTCACGTACGGGACAGGACTTTACAATGAGCAGTTCTTC.

This clonotype was seen only a few times. The chain carries TRBV6-6 and TRBJ2-7; unclear D gene. Deletions cut 2 bases from V and 3 bases from J, with 11 bases between. Germline-derived CDR1 and CDR2 are MNHNY and SVGAGI (reference sequence). The CDR3 sequence is 14 residues long. This CDR3 reads CASSYLAENYEQYF. In nucleotides, the CDR3 is TGTGCCAGCAGTTACCTTGCTGAAAACTACGAGCAGTACTTC.

On this clonotype itself: Sequence at one end of the junction differs from germline and may be a read error. This chain joins TRBV4-3 and TRBJ2-1; D remains unclear. The germline gives CDR1 LGHNA, CDR2 YSLEER. The CDR3 is made up of 17 amino acids. In nucleotides, the CDR3 is TGCGCCAGCAGCCAAGAAGTCGGCCAGGCCCCCTACACTGAGCAGTTCTTC. It is translated as CASSQEVGQAPYTEQFF.

V usage is TRBV7-8 and J usage is TRBJ2-4, with TRBD1 matching 8 bases. Trimming at V came to 7 bases and at J to 5 bases, leaving 10 bases not matched to a gene. The CDR3 consists of 15 residues. Germline CDR1 and CDR2: SGHVS and FQNEAQ. For the CDR3, the DNA is TGTGCCAGCACCCCCAAAGAGGACAGGGAAAACATTCAGTACTTC. Translated, it gives CASTPKEDRENIQYF.

The CDR3 nucleotides read TGTGCCAGCAGTCCCAATCGGTACCGAGAGACCCAGTACTTC. Translation gives CASSPNRYRETQYF. This chain links TRBV28 with TRBJ2-5, with unresolved D. This CDR3 spans 14 amino acids. Germline loops: CDR1 MDHEN, CDR2 SYDVKM. Trimming stripped 5 bases from V and 4 bases from J, with 14 bases between.

Note on this clonotype: One junction end disagrees with the germline gene, perhaps due to a read error. V usage is TRBV27 and J usage is TRBJ2-7, with D unclear. The CDR3 is 11 residues long. From germline, CDR1 is MNHEY and CDR2 SMNVEV (reference sequence). The CDR3 reads CASSHGYEQNF. In nucleotides, the CDR3 is TGTGCCAGCAGTCACGGGTACGAGCAGAACTTC.

The V gene is TRBV20-1, the J gene TRBJ2-5; 7 bases align to TRBD1. Germline assignment: CDR1 DFQATT and CDR2 SNEGSKA (reference sequence). This CDR3 contains 13 residues. Unmatched junction bases numbered 7, after V lost 5 bases and J lost 4 bases. The chain's CDR3 is CSALDRVGETQYF. The CDR3 DNA sequence: TGCAGTGCTCTCGACAGGGTTGGAGAGACCCAGTACTTC.

This clonotype was seen a few times. The chain links TRBV5-1 to TRBJ2-1, with 14 nucleotides matching TRBD2. The J segment lost 4 bases and the V segment lost 4 bases, leaving 10 bases of the junction unmatched. This CDR3 spans 18 amino acids. CDR1 is SGHRS and CDR2 is YFSETQ in the germline V gene. In nucleotides, the CDR3 is TGCGCCAGCAGCCGCGCCGGGACTAGCGGGAGCTTTTACAATGAGCAGTTCTTC. Protein sequence: CASSRAGTSGSFYNEQFF.

Points on this clonotype: The germline gene is not matched at one end of the junction; a read error may be the cause. The chain links TRBV9 to TRBJ2-5; 12 bases fit TRBD2. CDR1 and CDR2 (germline): SGDLS, YYNGEE. The CDR3 is 17 amino acids. CDR3 region: CTSSVRASGGALETQYF. CDR3 coding DNA: TGTACCAGCAGCGTAAGGGCTAGCGGGGGGGCTTTGGAGACCCAGTACTTC.

This clonotype has a handful of counts. The gene calls are TRBV7-2 and TRBJ1-4; 9 bases match TRBD1. V gave up 6 bases and J gave up 8 bases; unmatched junction bases: 4. This CDR3 spans 13 amino acids. Germline V CDR1 and CDR2: SGHTA, FQGNSA. The CDR3 DNA is TGTGCCAGCAGACAGGGGGCCGTGGAAAAACTGTTTTTT. As protein: CASRQGAVEKLFF.

This chain uses TRBV20-1 with TRBJ1-2; a possible D gene is TRBD1 (5 bases). Germline V gene data show CDR1 as DFQATT and CDR2 as SNEGSKA (reference sequence). With 3 bases removed from V and 6 bases from J, the gap between germline ends came to 17 bases. This CDR3 has 14 residues. CDR3 in amino acids: CSASHRDGKNGYTF. As DNA, the CDR3 is TGCAGTGCTAGTCACCGGGACGGAAAGAATGGCTACACCTTC.

The rearrangement uses TRBV4-3 and TRBJ1-1, with TRBD1 matching over 9 bases. CDR3 size: 15 residues. Germline V CDR1 and CDR2: LGHNA, YSLEER. The J segment lost 3 bases and the V segment lost 3 bases, leaving 5 bases of the junction unmatched. The CDR3 nucleotides read TGCGCCAGCAGCCACGGTTGGACAGGGGACACTGAAGCTTTCTTT. It encodes CASSHGWTGDTEAFF.

The sample holds a few counts of this clonotype. The rearrangement joins TRBV11-2 to TRBJ2-6; no clear D. With 5 bases removed from V and 0 bases from J, the gap between germline ends came to 8 bases. The CDR3 runs 15 residues. Germline values: CDR1 SGHAT, CDR2 FQNNGV. DNA of the CDR3: TGTGCCAGCAGCCCAAGAGCCTCTGGGGCCAACGTCCTGACTTTC. It specifies CASSPRASGANVLTF.

This clonotype occurred a few times. The chain links TRBV28 to TRBJ2-1; D may correspond to TRBD1 or TRBD2 (6 bases each). Deletions cut 2 bases from V and 0 bases from J, with 14 bases between. The CDR3 extends over 17 amino acids. Germline lookup yields CDR1 MDHEN and CDR2 SYDVKM. The CDR3: CASSLEGGALSYNEQFF. The CDR3 DNA reads TGTGCCAGCAGTTTAGAGGGGGGAGCCCTCTCCTACAATGAGCAGTTCTTC.

The chain links TRBV6-5 to TRBJ2-6; 9 positions agree with TRBD1. The CDR3 length is 19 residues. In germline, CDR1 is MNHEY, CDR2 SVGAGI. V shed 1 base, J shed 3 bases, and the junction held 10 bases outside the gene matches. The CDR3 sequence is CASSYLGQGTKGGANVLTF. The CDR3 DNA reads as TGTGCCAGCAGTTACTTGGGACAGGGTACTAAAGGTGGGGCCAACGTCCTGACTTTC.

The chain is built from TRBV6-2 or TRBV6-3 and TRBJ1-2, with TRBD1 matching over 10 bases. CDR1 and CDR2 (germline): MNHEY, SVGEGT. The CDR3 extends over 15 amino acids. V shed 5 bases, J shed 4 bases, and the junction held 7 bases outside the gene matches. This CDR3 reads CASSLGQGGSYGYTF. CDR3 nucleotides: TGTGCCAGCAGTCTCGGACAGGGGGGTTCCTATGGCTACACCTTC.

The chain recombines TRBV7-2 with TRBJ1-5, with unresolved D. This CDR3 is built from 13 residues. Germline CDR1 SGHTA, CDR2 FQGNSA. V lost 5 bases, J lost 5 bases, and 10 bases lay in between. For the CDR3, the DNA is TGTGCCAGCAGCCCGAGTCGGGATCAGCCCCAGCATTTT. Encoded protein: CASSPSRDQPQHF.